The 7 T cell receptor beta chains reported below all come from one sample, sequenced in a study of beta chain features in type 1 diabetes. Antigens for these TCRs are unknown. Expressed TCRB transcripts were sequenced, since all the RNA that had been isolated was reverse transcribed. Only in-frame clones appear in the TCRdb table, and some are missing; sequencing was by immunoSEQ multiplex PCR. The sample contains roughly 180,000 clones, approximately 8.1% of which appear only once. Whole-study results and caveats: TCRB CDR3s from Type 1 diabetes patients were moderately but significantly shorter in all four CD4+ subsets.

Sequenced: central memory CD4+ T cells from blood. All receptors derive from a young man with type 1 diabetes.

The V gene is TRBV7-2, the J gene TRBJ2-5; 8 bases map to TRBD2. This CDR3 has 15 residues. Germline V CDR1 and CDR2: SGHTA, FQGNSA. The J segment lost 1 base and the V segment lost 5 bases, leaving 6 bases of the junction unmatched. The CDR3 region is CASSNQGTSQETQYF. As DNA, the CDR3 is TGTGCCAGCAGCAATCAAGGGACTAGCCAAGAGACCCAGTACTTC.

This clone appeared a few times. The V call is TRBV27, the J call TRBJ1-2; D not resolved. Per the germline V gene, CDR1 is MNHEY and CDR2 is SMNVEV (reference sequence). The V end lost 6 bases, the J end lost 4 bases, and 12 bases lay between the germline ends. CDR3 size: 13 residues. The CDR3 region is CASRAGYLYGYTF. In nucleotides, the CDR3 is TGTGCCAGCAGGGCGGGTTATCTCTATGGCTACACCTTC.

This clone was counted only a few times. The V call is TRBV7-6, the J call TRBJ1-5, with D possibly matching TRBD1 (5 bases). The CDR3 is made up of 15 amino acids. The germline V gene has CDR1 SGHVS and CDR2 FNYEAQ. Trimming stripped 1 base from V and 2 bases from J, with 9 bases between. The CDR3 DNA reads as TGTGCCAGCAGCTTAGGGGCGGGGGGCAATCAGCCCCAGCATTTT. Translated: CASSLGAGGNQPQHF.

The genes are TRBV30 and TRBJ1-3; 8 nucleotides agree with TRBD1. Germline V gives CDR1 GTSNPN, CDR2 SVGIG (reference sequence). V was pared by 0 bases and J by 1 base, with 2 bases of the junction left unmatched. The CDR3 has 15 residues. This CDR3 is CAWSVGTGSGNTIYF. The CDR3 bases are TGTGCCTGGAGTGTTGGGACAGGATCTGGAAACACCATATATTTT.

This clone was observed a handful of times. The V call is TRBV5-4, the J call TRBJ2-6; the match to TRBD1 covers 9 bases. CDR3 length equals 18 residues. Germline V gives CDR1 SGHNT, CDR2 YYREEE (reference sequence). J gave up 2 bases and V 3 bases, and 9 bases lay outside the gene matches. The CDR3 sequence: CASSWGSQGATGANVLTF. CDR3 coding DNA: TGTGCCAGCAGCTGGGGGTCACAGGGGGCAACTGGGGCCAACGTCCTGACTTTC.

The count of this clone is one. This chain connects TRBV4-2 to TRBJ2-3, with D possibly TRBD2 on 6 matching bases. The germline V gene has CDR1 LGHNA and CDR2 YNFKEQ. CDR3 length: 16 residues. V dropped 5 bases and J dropped 4 bases, with 19 bases sitting between them. The CDR3 region has the DNA TGTGCCAGCAGCTTGCCCCCGGCGGGAACTGCAGATACGCAGTATTTT. Translated, it gives CASSLPPAGTADTQYF.

This clone has more than one count but fewer than ten. The CDR3 loop reads CAAAGTTYEQYF. The DNA for the CDR3 is TGTGCCGCCGCCGGGACAACCTACGAGCAGTACTTC. This chain uses TRBV10-3 with TRBJ2-7, with D possibly TRBD1 on 6 matching bases. The germline V gene has CDR1 ENHRY and CDR2 SYGVKD. This CDR3 has 12 residues. V was pared by 11 bases and J by 2 bases, with 13 bases between.